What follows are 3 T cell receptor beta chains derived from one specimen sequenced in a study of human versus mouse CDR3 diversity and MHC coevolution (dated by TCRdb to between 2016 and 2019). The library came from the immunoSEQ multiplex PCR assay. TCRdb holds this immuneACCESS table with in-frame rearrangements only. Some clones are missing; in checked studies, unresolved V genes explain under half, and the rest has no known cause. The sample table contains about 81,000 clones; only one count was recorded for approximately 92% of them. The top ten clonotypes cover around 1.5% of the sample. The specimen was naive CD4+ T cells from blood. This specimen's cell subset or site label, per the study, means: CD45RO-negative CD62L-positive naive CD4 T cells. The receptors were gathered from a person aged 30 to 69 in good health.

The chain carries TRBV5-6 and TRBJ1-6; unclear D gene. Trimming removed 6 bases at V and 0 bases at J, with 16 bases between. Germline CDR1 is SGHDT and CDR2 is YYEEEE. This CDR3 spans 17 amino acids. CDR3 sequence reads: CASTQRMLLSYNSPLHF. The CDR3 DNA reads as TGTGCCAGCACCCAGCGGATGTTACTCTCCTATAATTCACCCCTCCACTTT.

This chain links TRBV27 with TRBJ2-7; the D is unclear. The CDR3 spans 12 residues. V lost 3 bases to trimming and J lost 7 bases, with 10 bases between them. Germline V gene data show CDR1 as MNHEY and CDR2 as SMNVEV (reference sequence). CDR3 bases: TGTGCCAGCAGTTTCCGCAGAGGAGAGCAGTACTTC. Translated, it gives CASSFRRGEQYF.

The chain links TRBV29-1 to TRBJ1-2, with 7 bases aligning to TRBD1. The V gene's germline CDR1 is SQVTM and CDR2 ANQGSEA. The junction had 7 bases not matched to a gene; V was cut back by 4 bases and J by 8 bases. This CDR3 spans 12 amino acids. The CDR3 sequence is CSVGLTGVGYTF. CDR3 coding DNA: TGCAGCGTTGGCCTCACAGGGGTAGGCTACACCTTC.